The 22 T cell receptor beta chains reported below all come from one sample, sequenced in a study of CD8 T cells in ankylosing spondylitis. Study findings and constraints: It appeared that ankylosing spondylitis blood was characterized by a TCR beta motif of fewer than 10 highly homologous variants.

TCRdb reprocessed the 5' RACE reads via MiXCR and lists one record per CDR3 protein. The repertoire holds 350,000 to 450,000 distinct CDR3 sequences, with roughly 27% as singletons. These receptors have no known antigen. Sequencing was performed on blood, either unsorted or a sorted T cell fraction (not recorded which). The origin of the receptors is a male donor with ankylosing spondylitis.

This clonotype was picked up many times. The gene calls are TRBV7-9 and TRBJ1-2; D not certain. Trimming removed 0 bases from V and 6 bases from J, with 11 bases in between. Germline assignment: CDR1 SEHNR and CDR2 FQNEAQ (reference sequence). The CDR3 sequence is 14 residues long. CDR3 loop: CASSLASDLNGYTF. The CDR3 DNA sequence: TGTGCCAGCAGCTTAGCGTCGGACCTCAATGGCTACACCTTC.

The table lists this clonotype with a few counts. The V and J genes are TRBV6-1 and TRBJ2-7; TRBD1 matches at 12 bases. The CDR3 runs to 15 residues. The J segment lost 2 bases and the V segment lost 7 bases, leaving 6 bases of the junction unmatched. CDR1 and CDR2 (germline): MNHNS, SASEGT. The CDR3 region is CASTPGQGATYEQYV. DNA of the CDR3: TGTGCCAGCACTCCGGGACAGGGGGCCACCTACGAGCAGTACGTC.

The CDR3 sequence is CASSLWGLAGTAGDTQYF. The CDR3 DNA follows: TGTGCCAGCAGCTTATGGGGTCTAGCGGGTACCGCAGGGGATACGCAGTATTTT. This chain uses TRBV11-2 with TRBJ2-3, with 8 nucleotides matching TRBD2. The CDR3 is 18 residues long. V gave up 2 bases and J gave up 6 bases; unmatched junction bases: 16. The germline CDR1 and CDR2 sequences are SGHAT and FQNNGV.

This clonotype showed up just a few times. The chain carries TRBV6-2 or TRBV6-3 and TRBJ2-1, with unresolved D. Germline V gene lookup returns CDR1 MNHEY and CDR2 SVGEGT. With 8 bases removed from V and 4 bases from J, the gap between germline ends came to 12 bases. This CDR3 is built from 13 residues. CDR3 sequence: CASGLQYYNEQFF. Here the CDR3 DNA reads TGTGCCAGCGGGCTGCAATATTACAATGAGCAGTTCTTC.

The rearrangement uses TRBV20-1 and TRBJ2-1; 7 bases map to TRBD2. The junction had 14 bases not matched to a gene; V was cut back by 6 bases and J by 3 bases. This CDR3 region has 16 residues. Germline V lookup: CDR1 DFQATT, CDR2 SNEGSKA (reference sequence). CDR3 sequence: CSASLPNSGNYNEQFF. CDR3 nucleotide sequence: TGCAGTGCCAGTTTGCCCAACAGCGGGAACTACAATGAGCAGTTCTTC.

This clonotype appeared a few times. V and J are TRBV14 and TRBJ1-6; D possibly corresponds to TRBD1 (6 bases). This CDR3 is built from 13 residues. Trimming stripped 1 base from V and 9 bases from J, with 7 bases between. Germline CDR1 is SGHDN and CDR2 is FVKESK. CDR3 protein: CASSQARGSPLHF. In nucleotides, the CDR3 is TGTGCCAGCAGCCAAGCCAGGGGTTCACCCCTCCACTTT.

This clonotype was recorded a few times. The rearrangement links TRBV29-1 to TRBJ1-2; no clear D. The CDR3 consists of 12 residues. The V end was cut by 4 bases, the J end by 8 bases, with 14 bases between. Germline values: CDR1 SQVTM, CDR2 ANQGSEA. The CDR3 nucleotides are TGCAGCGTTGGGAGTGAGGGAGGGGGCTACACCTTC. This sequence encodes CSVGSEGGGYTF.

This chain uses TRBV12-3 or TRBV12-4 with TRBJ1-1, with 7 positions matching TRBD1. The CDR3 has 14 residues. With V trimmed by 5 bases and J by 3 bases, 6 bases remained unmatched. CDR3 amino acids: CASSHDRVDTEAFF. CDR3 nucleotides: TGTGCCAGCAGTCACGACAGGGTGGACACTGAAGCTTTCTTT.

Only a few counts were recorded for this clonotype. This chain's CDR3 is CASRNQGIGNSPLHF. The CDR3 coding sequence is TGTGCCAGCAGAAACCAGGGAATAGGCAATTCACCCCTCCACTTT. The V and J genes are TRBV12-3 or TRBV12-4 and TRBJ1-6; D might be TRBD1 (5 bases). V was pared by 6 bases and J by 7 bases, with 16 bases between. The length of the CDR3 is 15 residues.

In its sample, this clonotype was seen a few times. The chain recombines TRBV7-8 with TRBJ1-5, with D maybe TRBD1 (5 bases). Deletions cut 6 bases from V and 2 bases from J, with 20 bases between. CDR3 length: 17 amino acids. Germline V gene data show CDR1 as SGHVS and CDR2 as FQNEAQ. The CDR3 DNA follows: TGTGCCAGCAGTCTTGGTAGGGACCTCAGCGGCAATCAGCCCCAGCATTTT. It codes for CASSLGRDLSGNQPQHF.

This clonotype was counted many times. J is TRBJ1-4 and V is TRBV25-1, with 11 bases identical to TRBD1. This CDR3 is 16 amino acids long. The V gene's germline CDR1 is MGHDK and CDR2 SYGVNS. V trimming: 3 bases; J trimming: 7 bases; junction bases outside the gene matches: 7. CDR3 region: CASSDAPGTGGEKLFF. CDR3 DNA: TGTGCCAGCAGTGATGCCCCCGGGACAGGGGGTGAAAAACTGTTTTTT.

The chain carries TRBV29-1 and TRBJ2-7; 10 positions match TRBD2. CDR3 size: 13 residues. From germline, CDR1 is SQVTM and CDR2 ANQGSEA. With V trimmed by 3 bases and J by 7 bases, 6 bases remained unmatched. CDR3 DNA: TGCAGCGTTGAGCCGCTAGCGGGAGCAGAGCAGTACTTC. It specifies CSVEPLAGAEQYF.

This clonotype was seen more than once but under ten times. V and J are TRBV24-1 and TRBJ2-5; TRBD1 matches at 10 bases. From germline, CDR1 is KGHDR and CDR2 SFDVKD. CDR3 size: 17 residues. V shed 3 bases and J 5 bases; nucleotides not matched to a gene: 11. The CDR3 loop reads CATSDGGQGETGETQYF. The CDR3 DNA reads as TGTGCCACCAGTGATGGAGGACAGGGGGAGACCGGGGAGACCCAGTACTTC.

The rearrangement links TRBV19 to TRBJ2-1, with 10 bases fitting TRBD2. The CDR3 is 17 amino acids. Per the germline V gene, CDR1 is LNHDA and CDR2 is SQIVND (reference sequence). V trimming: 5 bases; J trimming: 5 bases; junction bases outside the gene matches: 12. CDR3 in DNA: TGTGCCAGTAGTGTCCTTGGGAGCGGGAGGGCCAACAATGAGCAGTTCTTC. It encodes CASSVLGSGRANNEQFF. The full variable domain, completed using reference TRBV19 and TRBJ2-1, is DGGITQSPKYLFRKEGQNVTLSCEQNLNHDAMYWYRQDPGQGLRLIYYSQIVNDFQKGDIAEGYSVSREKKESFPLTVTSAQKNPTAFYLCASSVLGSGRANNEQFFGPGTRLTVL.

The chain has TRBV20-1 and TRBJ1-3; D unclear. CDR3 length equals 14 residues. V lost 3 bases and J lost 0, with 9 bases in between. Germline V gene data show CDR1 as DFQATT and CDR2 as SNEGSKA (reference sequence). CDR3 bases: TGCAGTGCTAGTGTGGGGTCCTCTGGAAACACCATATATTTT. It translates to CSASVGSSGNTIYF.

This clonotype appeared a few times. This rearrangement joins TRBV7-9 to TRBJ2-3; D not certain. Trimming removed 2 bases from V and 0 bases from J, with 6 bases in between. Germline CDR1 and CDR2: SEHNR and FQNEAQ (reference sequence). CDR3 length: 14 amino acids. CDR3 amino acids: CASSLTISTDTQYF. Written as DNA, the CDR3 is TGTGCCAGCAGCTTAACCATAAGCACAGATACGCAGTATTTT.

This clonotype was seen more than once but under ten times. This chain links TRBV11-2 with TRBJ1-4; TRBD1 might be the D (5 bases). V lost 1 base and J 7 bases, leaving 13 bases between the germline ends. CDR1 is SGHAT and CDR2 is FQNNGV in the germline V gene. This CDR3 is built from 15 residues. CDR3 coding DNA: TGTGCCAGCAGCTTAGTCAGGGCAGGGTTTGAAAAACTGTTTTTT. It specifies CASSLVRAGFEKLFF.

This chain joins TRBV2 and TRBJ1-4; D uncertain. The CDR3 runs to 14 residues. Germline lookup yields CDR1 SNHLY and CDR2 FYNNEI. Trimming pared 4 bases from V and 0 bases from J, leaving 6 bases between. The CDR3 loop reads CASSVYATNEKLFF. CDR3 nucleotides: TGTGCCAGCAGTGTGTATGCAACTAATGAAAAACTGTTTTTT.

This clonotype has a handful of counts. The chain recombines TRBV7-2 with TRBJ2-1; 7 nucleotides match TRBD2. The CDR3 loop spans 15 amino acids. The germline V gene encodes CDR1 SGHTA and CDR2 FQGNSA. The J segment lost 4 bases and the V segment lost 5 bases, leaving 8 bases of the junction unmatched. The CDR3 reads CASSPGGGRYNEQFF. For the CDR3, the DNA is TGTGCCAGCAGCCCTGGGGGGGGAAGATACAATGAGCAGTTCTTC.

The CDR3 coding sequence is TGCGCCAGCAGCGAACCCCGACGGCTAGCGGGAAAGGCGGGCACAGATACGCAGTATTTT. Translation gives CASSEPRRLAGKAGTDTQYF. The J gene is TRBJ2-3, the V gene TRBV5-1, with 9 bases that match TRBD2. The trim removed 4 bases at V and 1 base at J, leaving 19 bases unmatched. Germline V CDR1 and CDR2: SGHRS, YFSETQ. There are 20 residues in the CDR3.

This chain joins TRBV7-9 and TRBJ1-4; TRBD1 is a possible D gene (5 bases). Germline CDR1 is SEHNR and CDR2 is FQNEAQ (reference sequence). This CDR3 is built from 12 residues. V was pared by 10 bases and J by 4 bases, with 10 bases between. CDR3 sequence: CATGDGNEKLFF. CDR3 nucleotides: TGTGCCACCGGGGACGGTAATGAAAAACTGTTTTTT.

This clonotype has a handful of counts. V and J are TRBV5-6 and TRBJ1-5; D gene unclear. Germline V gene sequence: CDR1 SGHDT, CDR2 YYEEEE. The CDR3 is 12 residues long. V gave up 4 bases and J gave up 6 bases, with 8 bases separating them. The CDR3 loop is CASSLWGQPQHF. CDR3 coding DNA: TGTGCCAGCAGCCTATGGGGTCAGCCCCAGCATTTT. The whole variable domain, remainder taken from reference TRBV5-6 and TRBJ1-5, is DAGVTQSPTHLIKTRGQQVTLRCSPKSGHDTVSWYQQALGQGPQFIFQYYEEEERQRGNFPDRFSGHQFPNYSSELNVNALLLGDSALYLCASSLWGQPQHFGDGTRLSIL.